This is a list of T cell receptor beta chains from one sample in a study of T-cell memory formation after mild COVID-19. Via MiXCR, TCRdb re-called the 5' RACE reads, giving one row per CDR3 protein. Among 350,000 to 500,000 distinct CDR3 sequences listed, more than 15% were seen once. The sequenced sample consisted of PBMCs or a T cell subset sorted from them (not recorded which). The receptors were sampled from a man aged 18 to 35 who had mild COVID-19 (a few samples of this study predate the infection). Cell type and time point are not known. Both conserved end residues are trimmed from each CDR3.

v_call: TRBV7-3
cdr3_aa: ASSQDSLTDTQY

v_call: TRBV4-2
cdr3_aa: ASSQGEVGGNTDTQY

v_call: TRBV21-1
cdr3_aa: ASSTLLGGETDTQY

v_call: TRBV10-3
cdr3_aa: AISGDSTREKLF

v_call: TRBV20-1
cdr3_aa: SARIRGRGGNQPQH

v_call: TRBV6-2/TRBV6-3
cdr3_aa: ASSYGGRNEQY

v_call: TRBV4-3
cdr3_aa: ASRGWGAEQF

v_call: TRBV5-1
cdr3_aa: ASSLASGGQETQY

v_call: TRBV20-1
cdr3_aa: SAKRGPSYNEQF

v_call: TRBV9
cdr3_aa: ASSPGQEGNEKLF

v_call: TRBV24-1
cdr3_aa: ATSGTGDRNTGELF

v_call: TRBV28
cdr3_aa: ASSFGTEGATDTQY

v_call: TRBV3-1
cdr3_aa: ASSQGALSWGYT

v_call: TRBV7-9
cdr3_aa: ASSLSGLGEQY

v_call: TRBV29-1
cdr3_aa: SVEAAGRSLSYEQY

v_call: TRBV7-9
cdr3_aa: ASSDIRKGRNYGYT

v_call: TRBV5-1
cdr3_aa: ASSLFFSGEETQY

v_call: TRBV21-1
cdr3_aa: ASSKVGQPREGTQY

v_call: TRBV12-3/TRBV12-4
cdr3_aa: ASSLQVGDTQY

v_call: TRBV5-4
cdr3_aa: ASSLLAGGSSTQY

v_call: TRBV6-5
cdr3_aa: ASSRSGSGANVLT

v_call: TRBV28
cdr3_aa: ASSLTGRGSYNEQF

v_call: TRBV7-9
cdr3_aa: APQGNTGELF

v_call: TRBV7-6
cdr3_aa: ASSLGTSAGGEQF

v_call: TRBV7-6
cdr3_aa: ASSKNSLGETQY

v_call: TRBV20-1
cdr3_aa: SARRGGSQPQH

v_call: TRBV10-3
cdr3_aa: AISEDQKAF

v_call: TRBV5-5
cdr3_aa: ASSGIRMDNSPLH